The 21 T cell receptor beta chains given below trace back to one sample, sequenced in a study of T cell repertoires in cytomegalovirus infection. TCRdb fed the reads into MiXCR, producing one record per CDR3 protein. The sample contains some 940,000 distinct CDR3 sequences, more than 25% of which appear only once. Their antigens remain unidentified. The starting material was cultured CD8+ T cells from PBMCs, obtained from culture after CMV antigen stimulation. The receptor source for this set is a human donor in good health (CMV status not recorded). Some clones in this sample may be carry-over from other donors' samples.

V usage is TRBV4-1 and J usage is TRBJ1-1; 7 bases match TRBD1. Germline CDR1 reads MGHRA; CDR2 reads YSYEKL. The CDR3 loop spans 18 amino acids. Trimming removed 1 base from V and 2 bases from J; junction bases left unmatched: 13. The CDR3 sequence: CASSQVASLQGLNTEAFF. The CDR3 DNA is TGCGCCAGCAGCCAAGTAGCTAGTTTACAGGGGCTCAACACTGAAGCTTTCTTT.

This chain links TRBV10-2 with TRBJ1-1, with D perhaps TRBD1 (6 bases). CDR1 WSHSY and CDR2 SAAADI come from the germline V gene. Trimming pared 2 bases from V and 4 bases from J, leaving 11 bases between. This CDR3 has 14 amino acids. The DNA for the CDR3 is TGCGCCAGCAGTGAGCCAAGGGGGAGCACTGAAGCTTTCTTT. Its translation: CASSEPRGSTEAFF.

This clonotype was recorded a few times. CDR3 nucleotide sequence: TGTGCCAGCAGCATGGGGAGGGAAATAGATACGCAGTATTTT. Translated, it gives CASSMGREIDTQYF. This rearrangement joins TRBV5-5 to TRBJ2-3, with 7 positions matching TRBD2. Looked up from germline, CDR1 is SGHKS and CDR2 is YYEKEE (reference sequence). The CDR3 totals 14 residues. Germline trimming cut 4 bases from V and 5 bases from J; bases unmatched to any gene: 7.

This chain links TRBV7-9 with TRBJ1-4; TRBD1 matches at 11 bases. From germline, CDR1 is SEHNR and CDR2 FQNEAQ (reference sequence). Unmatched junction bases numbered 5, after V lost 5 bases and J lost 6 bases. This CDR3 spans 15 amino acids. The CDR3 sequence is CASSTGQGAYEKLFF. CDR3 DNA sequence: TGTGCCAGCAGCACTGGACAGGGGGCTTATGAAAAACTGTTTTTT.

V is TRBV12-3 or TRBV12-4 and J is TRBJ2-1; TRBD2 agrees at 10 bases. This CDR3 is built from 16 residues. With 7 bases clipped from V and 1 base from J, the junction kept 7 bases outside the gene matches. DNA of the CDR3: TGTGCCAGCATGGGTAGCGGGGGGCCATCCTACAATGAGCAGTTCTTC. Translated, it gives CASMGSGGPSYNEQFF.

V gene TRBV28 combines with J gene TRBJ2-3; unclear D gene. The CDR3 runs to 14 residues. Germline V lookup: CDR1 MDHEN, CDR2 SYDVKM. Deletions cut 2 bases from V and 1 base from J, with 7 bases between. CDR3 nucleotide sequence: TGTGCCAGCAGTTTAGATGTGCGCACAGATACGCAGTATTTT. Translated: CASSLDVRTDTQYF.

This clonotype came up many times. This chain uses TRBV7-6 with TRBJ2-7; TRBD2 matches 7 bases. V lost 7 bases and J lost 3; bases outside the gene matches: 6. CDR3 length: 13 residues. Germline-derived CDR1 and CDR2 are SGHVS and FNYEAQ. CDR3 sequence reads: CASNSGPGYEQYF. Written as DNA, the CDR3 is TGTGCCAGCAATAGCGGGCCAGGCTACGAGCAGTACTTC.

The CDR3 coding sequence is TGTGCCAGTGCCGGGACTAGCGCGACAGATACGCAGTATTTT. Its translation is CASAGTSATDTQYF. V gene TRBV12-3 or TRBV12-4 combines with J gene TRBJ2-3, with 10 bases matching TRBD2. The CDR3 has 14 amino acids. V was pared by 9 bases and J by 3 bases, with 6 bases of the junction left unmatched.

V and J are TRBV11-2 and TRBJ1-3, with 10 positions matching TRBD1. Germline V gene lookup returns CDR1 SGHAT and CDR2 FQNNGV. The CDR3 consists of 18 residues. The V gene end was trimmed by 6 bases and the J gene end by 6 bases; junction bases not matched to a gene: 17. CDR3: CASSTLDRGYFTANTIYF. The CDR3 bases are TGTGCCAGCAGTACCTTGGACAGGGGGTACTTTACGGCAAACACCATATATTTT.

This chain links TRBV27 with TRBJ1-1; D is unclear. The V end lost 5 bases, the J end lost 10 bases, and 17 bases lay between the germline ends. The germline gives CDR1 MNHEY, CDR2 SMNVEV (reference sequence). The CDR3 has 13 residues. The CDR3 is CASSADGYWGAFF. As DNA, the CDR3 is TGTGCCAGCAGTGCTGATGGCTACTGGGGAGCTTTCTTT.

This chain joins TRBV28 and TRBJ2-1; 15 nucleotides match TRBD2. The V and J ends lost 4 bases and 4 bases, in that order; junction bases with no gene match: 5. The CDR3 spans 17 residues. Germline V gene sequence: CDR1 MDHEN, CDR2 SYDVKM. CDR3: CASSSRTSGGAYNEQFF. The CDR3 DNA follows: TGTGCCAGCAGTTCCAGGACTAGCGGGGGGGCTTACAATGAGCAGTTCTTC.

The gene calls are TRBV28 and TRBJ2-5, with TRBD2 matching over 9 bases. There are 15 residues in the CDR3. Germline CDR1 MDHEN, CDR2 SYDVKM. Losses at the gene ends were 5 bases for V and 4 bases for J; bases not matched to a gene: 8. CDR3 sequence reads: CASSAWGSGGETQYF. Written as DNA, the CDR3 is TGTGCCAGCAGTGCGTGGGGTAGCGGGGGAGAGACCCAGTACTTC.

In its sample, this clonotype was seen once. CDR3 nucleotide sequence: TGTGCCACCAGCCCATGGGACACAACCTACGAGCAGTACTTC. Translating gives CATSPWDTTYEQYF. The chain is built from TRBV15 and TRBJ2-7, with a weak D call TRBD1 (6 bases). The ends were cut back, 5 bases at V and 2 bases at J, with 13 bases in the middle. Germline CDR1 LNHNV, CDR2 YYDKDF (reference sequence). The CDR3 has 14 amino acids.

CDR3 sequence: CTSSPSDTWNTEAFF. Written as DNA, the CDR3 is TGTACCAGCAGCCCGTCGGACACCTGGAACACTGAAGCTTTCTTT. V is TRBV7-2 and J is TRBJ1-1; D may be TRBD1 (5 bases). Germline V gene data show CDR1 as SGHTA and CDR2 as FQGNSA. Deletions cut 5 bases from V and 1 base from J, with 14 bases between. The length of the CDR3 is 15 residues. The full variable domain, in which reference TRBV7-2 and TRBJ1-1 provide the parts outside the CDR3, is GAGVSQSPSNKVTEKGKDVELRCDPISGHTALYWYRQSLGQGLEFLIYFQGNSAPDKSGLPSDRFSAERTGGSVSTLTIQRTQQEDSAVYLCTSSPSDTWNTEAFFGQGTRLTVV.

This clonotype showed up just a few times. The chain is built from TRBV12-3 or TRBV12-4 and TRBJ1-2, with D perhaps TRBD1 (5 bases). CDR3 size: 15 residues. Trimming shortened V by 7 bases and J by 3 bases, and 18 bases separated the two germline ends. The CDR3 loop is CASTRWTGADYGYTF. The CDR3 DNA is TGTGCCAGCACCCGGTGGACCGGGGCAGACTATGGCTACACCTTC.

In this sample, this clonotype turned up many times. The rearrangement joins TRBV7-3 to TRBJ1-2, with 7 bases aligning to TRBD1. The CDR3 sequence is 14 residues long. CDR1 SGHTA and CDR2 FQGTGA come from the germline V gene. The junction had 6 bases not matched to a gene; V was cut back by 5 bases and J by 3 bases. DNA for the CDR3: TGTGCCAGCAGCCCTACAGGGGCTGACTATGGCTACACCTTC. It specifies CASSPTGADYGYTF. The full variable domain, rest sourced from reference TRBV7-3 and TRBJ1-2, is GAGVSQTPSNKVTEKGKYVELRCDPISGHTALYWYRQSLGQGPEFLIYFQGTGAADDSGLPNDRFFAVRPEGSVSTLKIQRTERGDSAVYLCASSPTGADYGYTFGSGTRLTVV.

The chain has TRBV5-8 and TRBJ1-3; D call uncertain. The CDR3 runs to 14 residues. Germline CDR1 and CDR2: SGHTS and YDEGEE. Trimming removed 1 base from V and 3 bases from J, with 8 bases in between. CDR3 loop: CASSLRRVGNTIYF. The DNA of the CDR3 is TGTGCCAGCAGCTTGAGAAGGGTTGGAAACACCATATATTTT.

In DNA form, the CDR3 reads TGTGCCACCAGCTGGGATCGGCGGGGGCCGAACACTGAAGCTTTCTTT. Translated, it gives CATSWDRRGPNTEAFF. The gene calls are TRBV15 and TRBJ1-1; D perhaps matches TRBD1 (6 bases). The CDR3 consists of 16 residues. V shed 5 bases and J shed 1 base, with 17 bases lying between them. CDR1 is LNHNV and CDR2 is YYDKDF in the germline V gene (reference sequence).

This chain links TRBV2 with TRBJ2-7; D ambiguous. Germline values: CDR1 SNHLY, CDR2 FYNNEI. Trimming removed 8 bases from V and 0 bases from J, with 5 bases in between. The CDR3 spans 11 residues. CDR3 bases: TGTGCCAGCTATGGCTCCTACGAGCAGTACGTC. As protein: CASYGSYEQYV.

This clonotype has only a few counts. This chain connects TRBV7-9 to TRBJ1-5; 8 bases match TRBD1. Germline-derived CDR1 and CDR2 are SEHNR and FQNEAQ (reference sequence). This CDR3 region has 15 residues. V shed 4 bases and J 7 bases; nucleotides not matched to a gene: 9. Here the CDR3 reads CASSSVGQGWQPQHF. The CDR3 DNA is TGTGCCAGCAGCTCCGTAGGACAGGGTTGGCAGCCCCAGCATTTT.

This clonotype was detected only a few times. The rearrangement links TRBV7-6 to TRBJ2-3; 7 nucleotides match TRBD1. Germline V gives CDR1 SGHVS, CDR2 FNYEAQ. The CDR3 sequence is 15 residues long. The V segment lost 5 bases and the J segment 0 bases; nucleotides outside the gene matches: 5. The DNA of the CDR3 is TGTGCCAGCAGCCGACAGGGCTCTAGCACAGATACGCAGTATTTT. Protein product: CASSRQGSSTDTQYF.